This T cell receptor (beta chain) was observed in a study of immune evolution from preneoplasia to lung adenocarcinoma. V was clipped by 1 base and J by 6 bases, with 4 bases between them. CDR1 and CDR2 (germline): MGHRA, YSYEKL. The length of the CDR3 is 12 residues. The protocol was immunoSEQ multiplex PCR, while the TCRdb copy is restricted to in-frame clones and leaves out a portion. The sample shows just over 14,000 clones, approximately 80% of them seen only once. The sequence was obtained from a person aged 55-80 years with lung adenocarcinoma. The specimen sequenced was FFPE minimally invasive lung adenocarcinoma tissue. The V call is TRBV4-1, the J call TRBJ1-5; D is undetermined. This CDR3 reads CASSQVGQPQHF. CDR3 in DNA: TGCGCCAGCAGCCAAGTGGGTCAGCCCCAGCATTTT.